These T cell receptor beta chains were read from a single sample in a study of PD-L1 blockade in urothelial cancer. The method was immunoSEQ multiplex PCR; TCRdb's version includes in-frame clones alone and lacks a portion of them. Of fewer than 60,000 clones listed, about 80% are singletons. The specimen comprised PBMCs, sampled around atezolizumab (anti-PD-L1) treatment. Receptor source: a man aged 50 or older with urothelial cancer. CDR3s leave out the opening cysteine and the closing phenylalanine or tryptophan. The D gene is left open where the match is weak. Not all rows give a size; the values are once, few, many and, for expanded clones, a class.

D | J | length | size | V | CDR3
NA | TRBJ1-6 | 10 | few | TRBV10-3 | AADGGDSPLH
NA | TRBJ1-2 | 13 | NA | TRBV4-3 | ASSQQGGANYGYT
NA | TRBJ2-1 | 12 | NA | TRBV9 | ASSVELGRNEQF
TRBD2 | TRBJ2-3 | 14 | NA | TRBV6-4 | ASSDGRGGSTDTQY
NA | TRBJ2-1 | 15 | NA | TRBV7-6 | ASSLGILAGSYNEQF
NA | TRBJ1-2 | 12 | NA | TRBV5-1 | ASSLAGSDYGYT
NA | TRBJ2-6 | 13 | NA | TRBV5-8 | ASSLDGSGANVLT
NA | TRBJ2-1 | 12 | few | TRBV7-9 | ASSLTSSYNEQF
NA | TRBJ2-1 | 12 | NA | TRBV6-5 | ASKGHQTYNEQF
NA | TRBJ2-3 | 12 | NA | TRBV10-1 | ASMERIGTDTQY
NA | TRBJ2-1 | 13 | NA | TRBV27 | ASSLSGGGSSEQF